The 23 T cell receptor beta chains presented below share a single source sample, sequenced in a study of T cell changes during pregnancy in multiple sclerosis (dated by TCRdb to about 2019). Libraries were made using the immunoSEQ multiplex PCR assay. The clones in this table, taken by TCRdb from immuneACCESS, are in-frame only. Not every clone is retained; where verified, under half of the shortfall comes from an unresolved V gene, and the cause of the rest is unknown. Here the sample has 25,000 to 30,000 clones; more than 75% occur a single time. The ten largest make up more than 7.5% of the sample. Sequencing was performed on CD8+ T cells from peripheral blood mononuclear cells, taken after pregnancy. The origin of the receptors is a female donor with multiple sclerosis, enrolled in a pregnancy study.

V and J are TRBV30 and TRBJ2-2; D not certain. The germline V gene has CDR1 GTSNPN and CDR2 SVGIG (reference sequence). Trimming took 4 bases from V and 2 from J, leaving 14 bases between them. The CDR3 has 15 amino acids. This CDR3 reads CAWIPWALNTGELFF. CDR3 bases: TGTGCCTGGATTCCGTGGGCCTTAAACACCGGGGAGCTGTTTTTT.

V and J are TRBV11-2 and TRBJ1-5; D is unresolved. Germline CDR1 and CDR2: SGHAT and FQNNGV. Trimming removed 0 bases at V and 2 bases at J, with 11 bases between. CDR3 length: 16 residues. As DNA, the CDR3 is TGTGCCAGCAGCTTAGAGGCAGACTTGGGCAATCAGCCCCAGCATTTT. Translated, it gives CASSLEADLGNQPQHF.

This rearrangement joins TRBV5-1 to TRBJ2-3; D might be TRBD1 (5 bases). V was trimmed by 4 bases and J by 1 base, leaving 13 bases between them. Germline CDR1 reads SGHRS; CDR2 reads YFSETQ. There are 15 residues in the CDR3. For the CDR3, the DNA is TGCGCCAGCAGCGCCTGGACAACCGGCACAGATACGCAGTATTTT. Residues: CASSAWTTGTDTQYF.

Sample share makes this clone medium-sized. The chain employs TRBV21-1 and TRBJ1-4. TRBV21-1 is designated a pseudogene. The CDR3 covers 15 residues. The CDR3 loop reads CASSKRGRANEKLFF. DNA of the CDR3: TGTGCCAGCAGCAAGCGGGGGAGGGCTAATGAAAAACTGTTTTTT.

This clone has just a few counts. V and J are TRBV6-1 and TRBJ1-5, with TRBD1 as a possible D gene (5 bases). V was cut by 7 bases and J by 2 bases, with 12 bases left in between. Germline CDR1 and CDR2: MNHNS and SASEGT. The CDR3 spans 14 residues. The CDR3 nucleotides are TGTGCCAGCACCCAGGGTGGCGGCAATCAGCCCCAGCATTTT. This gives the protein CASTQGGGNQPQHF.

The rearrangement uses TRBV30 and TRBJ1-2; D gene ambiguous. Trimming left V 1 base short and J 4 bases short, with 22 bases between. Germline-derived CDR1 and CDR2 are GTSNPN and SVGIG (reference sequence). The CDR3 is made up of 17 amino acids. This CDR3 is CAWSGGQFLYPRYGYTF. In DNA form, the CDR3 reads TGTGCCTGGAGTGGAGGCCAGTTCCTCTACCCCCGCTATGGCTACACCTTC.

There are a few counts of this clone. The genes are TRBV5-1 and TRBJ1-2; D is ambiguous. The CDR3 loop spans 12 amino acids. V shed 0 bases and J shed 4 bases, with 4 bases lying between them. Germline CDR1 SGHRS, CDR2 YFSETQ. DNA of the CDR3: TGCGCCAGCAGCTTGGACAGCTATGGCTACACCTTC. Translating gives CASSLDSYGYTF.

This clone was observed a single time. The chain links TRBV4-1 to TRBJ2-1; D perhaps matches TRBD2 (5 bases). Germline assignment: CDR1 MGHRA and CDR2 YSYEKL. This CDR3 has 13 residues. Trimming took off 3 bases at V and 9 bases at J, with 12 bases between the two ends. The CDR3 bases are TGCGCCAGCAGCCATCCAGCTAGCAGTGAGCAGTTCTTC. Protein sequence: CASSHPASSEQFF.

The chain carries TRBV10-1 and TRBJ2-7; D unresolved. Between the trimmed V and J ends, which lost 0 bases and 0 bases, there was a span of 6 bases. This CDR3 comprises 14 residues. Germline V CDR1 and CDR2: WNHNN, SYGVQD (reference sequence). In nucleotides, the CDR3 is TGCGCCAGCAGTGAGTCGAGAACCTCCTACGAGCAGTACTTC. The encoded protein is CASSESRTSYEQYF.

The CDR3 coding sequence is TGTGCCAGCGGACAGGGCGAAACCTACGAGCAGTACTTC. Translated, it gives CASGQGETYEQYF. The rearrangement links TRBV11-2 to TRBJ2-7, with 8 bases matching TRBD1. This CDR3 has 13 residues. Trimming took 8 bases from V and 2 from J; bases not matched to a gene: 5. Germline V gene lookup returns CDR1 SGHAT and CDR2 FQNNGV.

The V and J genes are TRBV5-6 and TRBJ2-7; TRBD1 aligns across 9 bases. With 0 bases clipped from V and 1 base from J, the junction kept 2 bases outside the gene matches. Per germline, CDR1 SGHDT and CDR2 YYEEEE. This CDR3 has 15 amino acids. The CDR3 spells CASSLGGTGSYEQYF. CDR3 sequence (DNA): TGTGCCAGCAGCTTGGGGGGGACAGGGTCCTACGAGCAGTACTTC.

The chain combines TRBV10-3 with TRBJ2-7; 9 bases are a match to TRBD1. The CDR3 is 13 residues long. Trimming cost V 4 bases and J 9 bases; bases outside gene matches: 7. Germline CDR1 is ENHRY and CDR2 is SYGVKD. CDR3 sequence reads: CAISGDREIVQYF. The DNA for the CDR3 is TGTGCCATCAGTGGGGACAGGGAAATAGTGCAGTACTTC.

V is TRBV19 and J is TRBJ2-1; 9 nucleotides line up with TRBD1. Germline V gives CDR1 LNHDA, CDR2 SQIVND (reference sequence). CDR3 length: 16 amino acids. Trimming took 3 bases from V and 3 from J; bases not matched to a gene: 6. The CDR3 is CASSIMAGQGYNEQFF. CDR3 nucleotides: TGTGCCAGTAGTATCATGGCGGGACAGGGCTACAATGAGCAGTTCTTC.

The chain has TRBV5-1 and TRBJ1-2; 9 nucleotides agree with TRBD1. V lost 4 bases, J lost 7 bases, and 2 bases stayed unmatched. This CDR3 contains 12 residues. The V gene's germline CDR1 is SGHRS and CDR2 YFSETQ. CDR3 in DNA: TGCGCCAGCAGCGCGGACAGGGGTGGCTACACCTTC. Protein product: CASSADRGGYTF.

The V gene is TRBV6-1, the J gene TRBJ2-3, with D perhaps TRBD2 (7 bases). Trimming stripped 2 bases from V and 6 bases from J, with 15 bases between. Germline lookup yields CDR1 MNHNS and CDR2 SASEGT. The CDR3 length is 15 residues. The CDR3 DNA reads TGTGCCAGCAGTGAACATGGAGGGGGGGGTGATACGCAGTATTTT. Protein product: CASSEHGGGGDTQYF.

The gene calls are TRBV7-8 and TRBJ1-5; D gene uncertain. The CDR3 is 16 residues long. The germline V and J ends were trimmed by 5 bases and 0 bases, with 14 bases remaining between them. Germline values: CDR1 SGHVS, CDR2 FQNEAQ. CDR3 DNA: TGTGCCAGCAGCCCCCGACGGAGCTATAGCAATCAGCCCCAGCATTTT. It is translated as CASSPRRSYSNQPQHF.

This chain links TRBV6-5 with TRBJ2-7; D is perhaps TRBD2 (6 bases). CDR1 is MNHEY and CDR2 is SVGAGI in the germline V gene. This CDR3 comprises 14 residues. V was pared by 2 bases and J by 3 bases, with 11 bases between. CDR3 nucleotides: TGTGCCAGCAGTTACGATTTTAGCGGCTACGAGCAGTACTTC. It translates to CASSYDFSGYEQYF.

This rearrangement joins TRBV7-9 to TRBJ2-7; 9 positions agree with TRBD1. The CDR3 consists of 15 residues. V was clipped by 8 bases and J by 0 bases; unmatched bases: 8. Germline CDR1 and CDR2: SEHNR and FQNEAQ (reference sequence). The DNA of the CDR3 is TGTGCCAGCGGGACCGGGACAGGGTACTCCTACGAGCAGTACTTC. This gives the protein CASGTGTGYSYEQYF.

This chain uses TRBV29-1 with TRBJ2-1, with 8 bases that match TRBD1. CDR1 is SQVTM, CDR2 ANQGSEA, per germline. The CDR3 loop spans 13 amino acids. J was trimmed by 14 bases and V by 4 bases; bases with no gene match: 13. DNA for the CDR3: TGCAGCGTTGGGACAGGGTTGCAGCTCGGGGAGTTCTTC. This encodes CSVGTGLQLGEFF.

This sequence joins TRBV28 and TRBJ1-1; D is undetermined. The germline V and J ends were trimmed by 7 bases and 4 bases, with 19 bases remaining between them. CDR1 and CDR2 (germline): MDHEN, SYDVKM. The CDR3 has 15 amino acids. DNA for the CDR3: TGTGCCAGCACTATCGCCCGGGAAGGTGGCACTGAAGCTTTCTTT. It codes for CASTIAREGGTEAFF.

The chain employs TRBV15 and TRBJ1-4, with 11 bases fitting TRBD1. The CDR3 extends over 17 amino acids. Looked up from germline, CDR1 is LNHNV and CDR2 is YYDKDF (reference sequence). Trimming cost V 3 bases and J 4 bases; bases outside gene matches: 7. CDR3 bases: TGTGCCACCAGCAGGAAAGGACAGGGGGCCCGTAATGAAAAACTGTTTTTT. Its protein is CATSRKGQGARNEKLFF.

The rearrangement links TRBV7-9 to TRBJ1-3, with D maybe TRBD1 (5 bases). The germline CDR1 and CDR2 sequences are SEHNR and FQNEAQ (reference sequence). The CDR3 is made up of 14 amino acids. V was cut by 4 bases and J by 0 bases, with 7 bases left in between. The CDR3 here is CASSWGGSGNTIYF. The CDR3 bases are TGTGCCAGCAGCTGGGGGGGCTCTGGAAACACCATATATTTT.

This chain joins TRBV21-1 and TRBJ1-1. TRBV21-1 is shown as a pseudogene. The CDR3 is 16 residues long. The CDR3 sequence: CASSMIRTGLNTEAFF. The CDR3 region has the DNA TGTGCCAGCAGCATGATAAGGACGGGATTGAACACTGAAGCTTTCTTT.